Listed below are T cell receptor beta chains from one sample, sequenced in a study of siplizumab effects on memory and regulatory T cells. Method: immunoSEQ multiplex PCR; TCRdb's copy keeps in-frame clones and lacks some. The table includes 95,000 to 100,000 clones, about nine tenths detected once. Sequenced: non-Treg CD4+ T cells sorted from blood. All receptors come from a human donor in good health. Both conserved end residues are part of each CDR3. The order of the fields is D gene, J gene, clone size, V gene, CDR3 DNA, CDR3 protein. D genes are given only for firm matches. A row's size may be missing; if present it is once, few, many or a size class.

d_call: NA
j_call: TRBJ2-4
clone_size: NA
v_call: TRBV9
cdr3_nt: TGTGCCAGCAGCTCCCAGGGGCCCAGATCCAAAAACATTCAGTACTTC
cdr3_aa: CASSSQGPRSKNIQYF

d_call: TRBD2
j_call: TRBJ2-4
clone_size: NA
v_call: TRBV29-1
cdr3_nt: TGCAGCGTTACCGGTACTAGCGGGGGGGCAAAAAACATTCAGTACTTC
cdr3_aa: CSVTGTSGGAKNIQYF

d_call: NA
j_call: TRBJ2-5
clone_size: NA
v_call: TRBV7-8
cdr3_nt: TGTGCCAGCAGCTTAGCGCTACGGCGGCGCCAAGAGACCCAGTACTTC
cdr3_aa: CASSLALRRRQETQYF

d_call: NA
j_call: TRBJ1-2
clone_size: NA
v_call: TRBV29-1
cdr3_nt: TGCAGCGTTGGGGATCCCTCGGAGGGCTACACCTTC
cdr3_aa: CSVGDPSEGYTF

d_call: NA
j_call: TRBJ1-5
clone_size: few
v_call: TRBV12-5
cdr3_nt: TGTGCTAGTGGTTTGAGGGAGCCCCAGCATTTT
cdr3_aa: CASGLREPQHF

d_call: NA
j_call: TRBJ2-3
clone_size: NA
v_call: TRBV6-1
cdr3_nt: TGTGCCAGCAGTGAACAGGCTAGGGGGAGCACAGATACGCAGTATTTT
cdr3_aa: CASSEQARGSTDTQYF

d_call: NA
j_call: TRBJ2-2
clone_size: once
v_call: TRBV9
cdr3_nt: TGTGCCAGCAGCGCCATCCTCCCGGGAAGCGCCGGGGAGCTGTTTTTT
cdr3_aa: CASSAILPGSAGELFF

d_call: NA
j_call: TRBJ2-7
clone_size: NA
v_call: TRBV7-8
cdr3_nt: TGTGCCAGCAGCGCAGTCGGTCCGTACGAGCAGTACTTC
cdr3_aa: CASSAVGPYEQYF

d_call: TRBD1
j_call: TRBJ2-7
clone_size: NA
v_call: TRBV7-3
cdr3_nt: TGTGCCAGCAGCTTAACAGGGACAGGGGACTACGAGCAGTACTTC
cdr3_aa: CASSLTGTGDYEQYF

d_call: NA
j_call: TRBJ2-1
clone_size: NA
v_call: TRBV6-6
cdr3_nt: TGTGCCAGCAGTTACGTATGGGGCGATGAGCAGTTCTTC
cdr3_aa: CASSYVWGDEQFF

d_call: TRBD2
j_call: TRBJ2-7
clone_size: NA
v_call: TRBV4-1
cdr3_nt: TGCGCCAGCAGCCCCGGGACTAGCGAAACCTACGAGCAGTACTTC
cdr3_aa: CASSPGTSETYEQYF

d_call: TRBD2
j_call: TRBJ2-1
clone_size: NA
v_call: TRBV5-1
cdr3_nt: TGCGCCAGCAGCCCCTCGACTAGCGGGGGGGGCGGTGAGCAGTTCTTC
cdr3_aa: CASSPSTSGGGGEQFF

d_call: NA
j_call: TRBJ2-5
clone_size: NA
v_call: TRBV18
cdr3_nt: TGTGCCAGCTCACCACCGGGGGCGCAAGAGACCCAGTACTTC
cdr3_aa: CASSPPGAQETQYF

d_call: NA
j_call: TRBJ2-1
clone_size: NA
v_call: TRBV7-7
cdr3_nt: TGTGCTAGCAGCTTCGGAGGACCCTCCTACAATGAGCAGTTCTTC
cdr3_aa: CASSFGGPSYNEQFF

d_call: NA
j_call: TRBJ2-5
clone_size: NA
v_call: TRBV5-6
cdr3_nt: TGTGCCAGCAGCCCCCTCACGGGGACGGGTGAGACCCAGTACTTC
cdr3_aa: CASSPLTGTGETQYF

d_call: NA
j_call: TRBJ2-6
clone_size: NA
v_call: TRBV28
cdr3_nt: TGTGCCAGCAGTCCGACGGACACGTCTGGGGCCAACGTCCTGACTTTC
cdr3_aa: CASSPTDTSGANVLTF

d_call: NA
j_call: TRBJ1-2
clone_size: NA
v_call: TRBV6-1
cdr3_nt: TGTGCCAGCAGTGATCTCAAGGGGGTTGGCTACACCTTC
cdr3_aa: CASSDLKGVGYTF

d_call: NA
j_call: TRBJ2-2
clone_size: NA
v_call: TRBV11-3
cdr3_nt: TGTGCCAGCAGCCAAGGGTTTTCGGGCACCGGGGAGCTGTTTTTT
cdr3_aa: CASSQGFSGTGELFF

d_call: NA
j_call: TRBJ2-7
clone_size: once
v_call: TRBV7-9
cdr3_nt: TGTGCCAGCAGCTTAGCTTCAACAGGGGCCCTCGGGGGTGAGCAGTACTTC
cdr3_aa: CASSLASTGALGGEQYF

d_call: NA
j_call: TRBJ1-1
clone_size: NA
v_call: TRBV19
cdr3_nt: TGTGCCAGTAGTATAAGAGACAGCACTGAAGCTTTCTTT
cdr3_aa: CASSIRDSTEAFF

d_call: TRBD1
j_call: TRBJ1-1
clone_size: NA
v_call: TRBV6-6
cdr3_nt: TGTGCCAGCAGCAGGGGGCCCCATGAAGCTTTCTTT
cdr3_aa: CASSRGPHEAFF

d_call: NA
j_call: TRBJ2-2
clone_size: NA
v_call: TRBV5-1
cdr3_nt: TGCGCCAGCAGCTTGGAATTCGCGAACACCGGGGAGCTGTTTTTT
cdr3_aa: CASSLEFANTGELFF

d_call: TRBD2
j_call: TRBJ2-1
clone_size: NA
v_call: TRBV12-5
cdr3_nt: TGTGCTAGTGGTTTAACGGGAGGGATCTACAATGAGCAGTTCTTC
cdr3_aa: CASGLTGGIYNEQFF

d_call: NA
j_call: TRBJ1-5
clone_size: NA
v_call: TRBV30
cdr3_nt: TGTGCCTGGAGCCGCTGGACAGATCAGGATCAGCCCCAGCATTTT
cdr3_aa: CAWSRWTDQDQPQHF

d_call: TRBD2
j_call: TRBJ2-7
clone_size: NA
v_call: TRBV11-3
cdr3_nt: TGTGCCAGCAGCACACCGGGCGGGACTAGCGGGTCCTACGAGCAGTACTTC
cdr3_aa: CASSTPGGTSGSYEQYF

d_call: NA
j_call: TRBJ1-2
clone_size: NA
v_call: TRBV19
cdr3_nt: TGTGCCAGTAGTATACAGGGTACTAACTATGGCTACACCTTC
cdr3_aa: CASSIQGTNYGYTF

d_call: TRBD1
j_call: TRBJ2-2
clone_size: NA
v_call: TRBV30
cdr3_nt: TGTGCCTGGACCCGACAGGGGAACACCGGGGAGCTGTTTTTT
cdr3_aa: CAWTRQGNTGELFF

d_call: NA
j_call: TRBJ2-3
clone_size: NA
v_call: TRBV15
cdr3_nt: TGTGCCACCAGCAGAGATCCCCTAGGCGGAAGGAGCACAGATACGCAGTATTTT
cdr3_aa: CATSRDPLGGRSTDTQYF

d_call: NA
j_call: TRBJ1-4
clone_size: NA
v_call: TRBV7-8
cdr3_nt: TGTGCCAGCAGCTTAAACAGGATTGCAACTAATGAAAAACTGTTTTTT
cdr3_aa: CASSLNRIATNEKLFF

d_call: TRBD2
j_call: TRBJ2-3
clone_size: once
v_call: TRBV4-1
cdr3_nt: TGCGCCAGCAGCTCCCCGGGGGGAACAGATACGCAGTATTTT
cdr3_aa: CASSSPGGTDTQYF

d_call: TRBD1
j_call: TRBJ2-3
clone_size: NA
v_call: TRBV30
cdr3_nt: TGTGCCTGGAGTGCCGGGACAGGGTGGATCGTAGATACGCAGTATTTT
cdr3_aa: CAWSAGTGWIVDTQYF

d_call: TRBD1
j_call: TRBJ1-1
clone_size: few
v_call: TRBV4-2
cdr3_nt: TGTGCCAGCAGCCGAGGGACAGGTCAACGGATGAACACTGAAGCTTTCTTT
cdr3_aa: CASSRGTGQRMNTEAFF

d_call: TRBD2
j_call: TRBJ2-3
clone_size: once
v_call: TRBV2
cdr3_nt: TGTGCCAGCAGTGAGTATAGCGGGATCGTTGCAGATACGCAGTATTTT
cdr3_aa: CASSEYSGIVADTQYF

d_call: TRBD1
j_call: TRBJ1-2
clone_size: NA
v_call: TRBV30
cdr3_nt: TGTGCCTGGAGTCGGGACAGTAACTATGGCTACACCTTC
cdr3_aa: CAWSRDSNYGYTF

d_call: TRBD1
j_call: TRBJ1-2
clone_size: few
v_call: TRBV28
cdr3_nt: TGTGCCAGCAGTCCGACAGGGACCTATGGCTACACCTTC
cdr3_aa: CASSPTGTYGYTF